Below are 22 T cell receptor beta chains sequenced from a single sample in a study of cytomegalovirus exposure and HLA in healthy donors. The primer mix had 60 Vbeta and 13 Jbeta primers. Produced via immunoSEQ multiplex PCR; TCRdb's table is partial and in-frame only. This table lists some 130,000 clones. The sequencing sample was made of PBMCs. These receptors were taken from an older woman in good health and CMV-seronegative.

V gene TRBV7-9 combines with J gene TRBJ1-1; D is uncertain. Germline V gene data show CDR1 as SEHNR and CDR2 as FQNEAQ (reference sequence). The CDR3 runs 14 residues. Trimming removed 6 bases at V and 3 bases at J, with 14 bases between. CDR3 sequence: CASRGPGWDTEAFF. The CDR3 DNA is TGTGCCAGCAGAGGCCCAGGTTGGGACACTGAAGCTTTCTTT.

The rearrangement uses TRBV28 and TRBJ1-2, with D maybe TRBD1 (5 bases). This CDR3 has 13 amino acids. Germline CDR1 and CDR2: MDHEN and SYDVKM. The V gene lost 6 bases and the J gene lost 5 bases, with 13 bases spanning the gap. CDR3 nucleotide sequence: TGTGCCAGCAGCCCCGGACGGACATATGGCTACACCTTC. This codes for CASSPGRTYGYTF.

The chain is built from TRBV6-1 and TRBJ1-5; D remains unclear. Germline lookup yields CDR1 MNHNS and CDR2 SASEGT. V was trimmed by 3 bases and J by 9 bases, leaving 9 bases between them. The CDR3 consists of 12 residues. The CDR3 sequence is CASSDRFLPQHF. The DNA of the CDR3 is TGTGCCAGCAGTGACAGGTTTCTGCCCCAGCATTTT.

The gene calls are TRBV7-9 and TRBJ2-7; 11 nucleotides agree with TRBD2. The CDR3 runs to 18 residues. CDR1 is SEHNR, CDR2 FQNEAQ, per germline (reference sequence). The trim removed 0 bases at V and 3 bases at J, leaving 10 bases unmatched. CDR3: CASSLALIAGGRNYEQYF. DNA of the CDR3: TGTGCCAGCAGCTTAGCGCTGATAGCGGGGGGGAGGAACTACGAGCAGTACTTC.

This chain links TRBV30 with TRBJ1-2, with 8 bases lining up with TRBD1. The CDR3 loop spans 13 amino acids. The germline V gene encodes CDR1 GTSNPN and CDR2 SVGIG (reference sequence). Trimming took 3 bases from V and 6 from J; bases not matched to a gene: 6. In DNA, the CDR3 is TGTGCCTGGAGCGAGGACAGGGCTGATGGCTACACCTTC. Translating gives CAWSEDRADGYTF.

To note about this clone: The sample holds other DNA sequences that translate to the same CDR3. The chain links TRBV2 to TRBJ2-7; D perhaps matches TRBD2 (5 bases). Trimming shortened V by 6 bases and J by 0 bases, and 12 bases separated the two germline ends. The CDR3 sequence is 14 residues long. Germline V gene lookup returns CDR1 SNHLY and CDR2 FYNNEI. For the CDR3, the DNA is TGTGCCAGCAGGGGAGATAGGAGCTCCTACGAGCAGTACTTC. It codes for CASRGDRSSYEQYF.

V is TRBV27 and J is TRBJ1-4, with D possibly TRBD1 on 6 matching bases. The V end was cut by 2 bases, the J end by 4 bases, with 11 bases between. Germline CDR1 and CDR2: MNHEY and SMNVEV (reference sequence). This CDR3 spans 15 amino acids. Here the CDR3 DNA reads TGTGCCAGCAGTTTACTGGGACAAAGTAATGAAAAACTGTTTTTT. It translates to CASSLLGQSNEKLFF.

V and J are TRBV7-9 and TRBJ2-3; perhaps TRBD1 as D (6 bases). The CDR3 is 16 amino acids. The ends were cut back, 5 bases at V and 4 bases at J, with 19 bases in the middle. Germline loops: CDR1 SEHNR, CDR2 FQNEAQ (reference sequence). The CDR3 DNA reads as TGTGCCAGCAGCAATACAAGACAGGTCCGGCCAGATACGCAGTATTTT. Translation: CASSNTRQVRPDTQYF.

CDR3 sequence reads: CASSGARNQPQHF. The CDR3 DNA reads as TGTGCCAGCAGTGGGGCCCGCAATCAGCCCCAGCATTTT. The V call is TRBV2, the J call TRBJ1-5; D is unresolved. Trimming removed 4 bases from V and 2 bases from J, with 6 bases in between. From germline, CDR1 is SNHLY and CDR2 FYNNEI. CDR3 length equals 13 residues.

The CDR3 DNA is TGTGCCAGCAGACGGACAGGGAGGGCCAATCAGCCCCAGCATTTT. Its protein product is CASRRTGRANQPQHF. This sequence joins TRBV6-5 and TRBJ1-5; 8 nucleotides line up with TRBD1. Losses at the gene ends were 6 bases for V and 3 bases for J; bases not matched to a gene: 7. Germline V CDR1 and CDR2: MNHEY, SVGAGI. The CDR3 consists of 15 residues.

The chain joins TRBV6-5 to TRBJ1-5; D remains unclear. Germline V gene lookup returns CDR1 MNHEY and CDR2 SVGAGI. V was pared by 0 bases and J by 4 bases, with 4 bases between. The CDR3 extends over 13 amino acids. The CDR3 region is CASSYSQNQPQHF. Written as DNA, the CDR3 is TGTGCCAGCAGTTACTCACAGAATCAGCCCCAGCATTTT.

The chain recombines TRBV4-1 with TRBJ2-7, with D possibly matching TRBD2 (5 bases). Trimming took off 2 bases at V and 4 bases at J, with 15 bases between the two ends. The CDR3 extends over 15 amino acids. CDR1 and CDR2 from the germline V gene are MGHRA and YSYEKL. This CDR3 reads CASSQPPAGRYEQYF. CDR3 sequence (DNA): TGCGCCAGCAGCCAACCCCCTGCTGGGAGATACGAGCAGTACTTC.

The chain is built from TRBV10-1 and TRBJ2-1; the D gene is possibly TRBD1 (5 bases). Germline CDR1 WNHNN, CDR2 SYGVQD (reference sequence). Trimming pared 8 bases from V and 5 bases from J, leaving 10 bases between. The CDR3 is made up of 12 amino acids. CDR3 loop: CASQGANNEQFF. The CDR3 region has the DNA TGCGCCAGCCAAGGGGCGAACAATGAGCAGTTCTTC.

The rearrangement uses TRBV5-6 and TRBJ1-1; D is perhaps TRBD1 (5 bases). Trimming left V 2 bases short and J 1 base short, with 15 bases between. In germline, CDR1 is SGHDT, CDR2 YYEEEE. CDR3 length: 16 amino acids. The CDR3 region is CASSFSWSGGNTEAFF. CDR3 nucleotide sequence: TGTGCCAGCAGCTTTAGTTGGTCCGGGGGGAACACTGAAGCTTTCTTT.

V usage is TRBV5-1 and J usage is TRBJ2-2; 8 positions agree with TRBD2. This CDR3 has 18 residues. Per the germline V gene, CDR1 is SGHRS and CDR2 is YFSETQ. Trimming took 0 bases from V and 8 from J; bases not matched to a gene: 15. The CDR3 nucleotides read TGCGCCAGCAGCTTGGTCTCGGGAGGGCCGAGTAACAGAGGGGAGCTGTTTTTT. Protein sequence: CASSLVSGGPSNRGELFF.

The rearrangement uses TRBV14 and TRBJ2-3; TRBD1 aligns across 7 bases. Germline V gene lookup returns CDR1 SGHDN and CDR2 FVKESK. There are 16 residues in the CDR3. V trimming: 4 bases; J trimming: 0 bases; junction bases outside the gene matches: 7. CDR3 protein: CASSRPGTVSTDTQYF. CDR3 DNA: TGTGCCAGCAGCCGCCCCGGGACAGTCAGCACAGATACGCAGTATTTT.

This rearrangement joins TRBV5-4 to TRBJ2-5; TRBD2 matches 10 bases. The CDR3 has 15 amino acids. CDR1 and CDR2 (germline): SGHNT, YYREEE (reference sequence). After removal of 2 bases from V and 2 bases from J, the junction contained 3 bases not matched to a gene. The CDR3 here is CASSFRTSGQETQYF. The CDR3 DNA reads as TGTGCCAGCAGCTTCCGGACTAGCGGACAAGAGACCCAGTACTTC.

The gene calls are TRBV27 and TRBJ2-3, with D perhaps TRBD1 (6 bases). The CDR3 is 14 residues long. Germline V gives CDR1 MNHEY, CDR2 SMNVEV (reference sequence). V shed 7 bases and J shed 2 bases, with 13 bases lying between them. CDR3: CASTSWDNTDTQYF. As DNA, the CDR3 is TGTGCCAGCACTTCCTGGGACAACACAGATACGCAGTATTTT.

The V call is TRBV5-8, the J call TRBJ1-2; 8 bases line up with TRBD1. The CDR3 has 14 residues. J was trimmed by 4 bases and V by 4 bases; bases with no gene match: 6. CDR1 and CDR2 from the germline V gene are SGHTS and YDEGEE. CDR3 region: CASSSRGRGYGYTF. CDR3 DNA: TGTGCCAGCAGCAGCAGGGGGCGGGGCTATGGCTACACCTTC.

This chain uses TRBV21-1 with TRBJ2-1; the table's D gene call, TRBD1, was not cross checked with the DNA. TRBV21-1 is a documented pseudogene. This CDR3 region has 18 residues. The CDR3 bases are TGTGCCAGCAGCAGACCGACTACCGGGACAGGGCCTTACAATGAGCAGTTCTTC. Amino acid sequence: CASSRPTTGTGPYNEQFF.

This rearrangement joins TRBV6-5 to TRBJ1-1, with D maybe TRBD1 (5 bases). The ends were cut back, 2 bases at V and 0 bases at J, with 10 bases in the middle. CDR3 length equals 15 residues. Germline values: CDR1 MNHEY, CDR2 SVGAGI. In nucleotides, the CDR3 is TGTGCCAGCAGTTACGAGCCCAGGGTGAACACTGAAGCTTTCTTT. It encodes CASSYEPRVNTEAFF.

The rearrangement uses TRBV28 and TRBJ2-7, with 10 bases aligning to TRBD2. Germline CDR1 and CDR2: MDHEN and SYDVKM. The CDR3 is 14 residues long. After removal of 5 bases from V and 4 bases from J, the junction contained 5 bases not matched to a gene. The DNA for the CDR3 is TGTGCCAGCAGTACTAGCGGGGACCAATACGAGCAGTACTTC. Its translation is CASSTSGDQYEQYF.